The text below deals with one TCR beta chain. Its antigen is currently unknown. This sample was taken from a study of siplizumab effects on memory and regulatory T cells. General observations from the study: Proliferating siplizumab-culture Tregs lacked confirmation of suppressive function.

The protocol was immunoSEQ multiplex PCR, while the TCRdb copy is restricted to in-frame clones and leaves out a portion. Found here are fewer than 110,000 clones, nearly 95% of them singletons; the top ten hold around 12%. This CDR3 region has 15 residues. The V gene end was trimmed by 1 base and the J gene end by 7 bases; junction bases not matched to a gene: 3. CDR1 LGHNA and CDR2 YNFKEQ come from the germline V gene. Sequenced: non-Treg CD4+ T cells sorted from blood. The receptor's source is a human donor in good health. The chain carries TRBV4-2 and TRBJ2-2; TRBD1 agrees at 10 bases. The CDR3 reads CASSQGGQGDGELFF. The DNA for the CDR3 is TGTGCCAGCAGCCAAGGAGGACAGGGGGACGGGGAGCTGTTTTTT.